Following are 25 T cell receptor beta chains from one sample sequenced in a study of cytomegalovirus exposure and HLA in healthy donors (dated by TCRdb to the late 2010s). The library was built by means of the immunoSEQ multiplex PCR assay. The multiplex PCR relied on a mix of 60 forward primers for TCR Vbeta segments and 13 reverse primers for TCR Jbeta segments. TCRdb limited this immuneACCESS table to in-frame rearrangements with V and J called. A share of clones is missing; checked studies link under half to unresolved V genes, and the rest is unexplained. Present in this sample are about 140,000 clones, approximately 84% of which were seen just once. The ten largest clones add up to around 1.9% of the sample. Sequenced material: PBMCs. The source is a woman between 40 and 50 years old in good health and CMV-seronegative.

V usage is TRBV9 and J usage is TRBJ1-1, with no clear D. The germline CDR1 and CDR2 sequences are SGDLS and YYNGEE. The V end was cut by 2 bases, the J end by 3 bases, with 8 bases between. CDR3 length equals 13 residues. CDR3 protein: CASSVRGDTEAFF. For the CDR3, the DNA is TGTGCCAGCAGCGTGCGGGGAGACACTGAAGCTTTCTTT.

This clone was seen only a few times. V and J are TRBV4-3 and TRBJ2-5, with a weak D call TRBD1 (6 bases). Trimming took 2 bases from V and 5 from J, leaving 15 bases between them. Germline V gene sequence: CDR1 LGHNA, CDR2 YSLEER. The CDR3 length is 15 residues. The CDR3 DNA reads TGCGCCAGCAGCCAATCCACAGGGTATGGGGAGACCCAGTACTTC. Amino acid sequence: CASSQSTGYGETQYF.

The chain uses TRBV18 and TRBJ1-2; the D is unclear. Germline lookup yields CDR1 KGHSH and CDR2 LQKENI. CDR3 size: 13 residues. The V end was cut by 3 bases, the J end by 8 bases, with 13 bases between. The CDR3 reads CASSPSLESGYTF. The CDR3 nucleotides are TGTGCCAGCTCACCGTCTCTAGAGTCGGGCTACACCTTC. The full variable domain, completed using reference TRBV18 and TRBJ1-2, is NAGVMQNPRHLVRRRGQEARLRCSPMKGHSHVYWYRQLPEEGLKFMVYLQKENIIDESGMPKERFSAEFPKEGPSILRIQQVVRGDSAAYFCASSPSLESGYTFGSGTRLTVV.

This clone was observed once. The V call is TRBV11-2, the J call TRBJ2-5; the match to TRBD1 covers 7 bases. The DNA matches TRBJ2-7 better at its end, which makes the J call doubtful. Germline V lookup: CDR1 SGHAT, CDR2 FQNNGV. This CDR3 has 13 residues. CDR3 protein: CASSRGRVYEQYF. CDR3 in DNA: TGTGCCAGCAGCAGGGGGCGGGTCTACGAGCAGTACTTC.

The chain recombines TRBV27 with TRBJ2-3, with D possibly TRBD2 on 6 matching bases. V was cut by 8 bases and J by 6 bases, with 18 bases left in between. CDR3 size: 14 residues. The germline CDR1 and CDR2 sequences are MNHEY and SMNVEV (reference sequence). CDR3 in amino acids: CASSLSRGWDTQYF. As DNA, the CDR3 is TGTGCCAGCTCACTCAGTCGGGGGTGGGATACGCAGTATTTT.

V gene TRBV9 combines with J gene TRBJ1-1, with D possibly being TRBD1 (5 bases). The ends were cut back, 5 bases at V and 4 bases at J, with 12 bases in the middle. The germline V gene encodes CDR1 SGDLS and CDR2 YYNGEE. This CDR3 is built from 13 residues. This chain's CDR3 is CASSVDISTEAFF. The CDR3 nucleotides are TGTGCCAGCAGTGTGGACATCTCCACTGAAGCTTTCTTT.

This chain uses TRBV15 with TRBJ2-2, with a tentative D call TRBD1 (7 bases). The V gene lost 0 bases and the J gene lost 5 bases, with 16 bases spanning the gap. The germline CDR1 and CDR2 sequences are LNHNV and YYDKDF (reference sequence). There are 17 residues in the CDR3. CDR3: CATSRDLIRGRTGELFF. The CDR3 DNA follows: TGTGCCACCAGCAGAGATCTGATCAGGGGGAGGACCGGGGAGCTGTTTTTT.

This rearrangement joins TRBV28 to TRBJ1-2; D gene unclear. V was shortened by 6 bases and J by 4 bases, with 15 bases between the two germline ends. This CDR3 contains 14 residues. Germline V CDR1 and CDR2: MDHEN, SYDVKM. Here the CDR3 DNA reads TGTGCCAGCAGCCAACCCCCGGGAGTCTATGGCTACACCTTC. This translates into CASSQPPGVYGYTF.

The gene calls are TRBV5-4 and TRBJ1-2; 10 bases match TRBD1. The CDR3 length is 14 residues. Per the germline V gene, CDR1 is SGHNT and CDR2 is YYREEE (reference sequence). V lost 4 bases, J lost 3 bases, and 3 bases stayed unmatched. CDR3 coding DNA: TGTGCCAGCAGCGGGGACAGGGGCGACTATGGCTACACCTTC. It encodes CASSGDRGDYGYTF. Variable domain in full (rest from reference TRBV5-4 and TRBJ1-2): ETGVTQSPTHLIKTRGQQVTLRCSSQSGHNTVSWYQQALGQGPQFIFQYYREEENGRGNFPPRFSGLQFPNYSSELNVNALELDDSALYLCASSGDRGDYGYTFGSGTRLTVV.

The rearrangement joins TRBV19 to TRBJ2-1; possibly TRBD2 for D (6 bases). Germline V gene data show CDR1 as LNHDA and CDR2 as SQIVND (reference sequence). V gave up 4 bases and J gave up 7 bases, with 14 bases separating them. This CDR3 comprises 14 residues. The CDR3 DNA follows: TGTGCCAGTAGTACAAATGGGGGACTTAATGAGCAGTTCTTC. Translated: CASSTNGGLNEQFF. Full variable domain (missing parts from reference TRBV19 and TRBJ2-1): DGGITQSPKYLFRKEGQNVTLSCEQNLNHDAMYWYRQDPGQGLRLIYYSQIVNDFQKGDIAEGYSVSREKKESFPLTVTSAQKNPTAFYLCASSTNGGLNEQFFGPGTRLTVL.

This CDR3 reads CASSSHKDRGPYEQYF. The CDR3 DNA reads TGTGCCAGCAGCTCACACAAAGACAGGGGGCCCTACGAGCAGTACTTC. The genes are TRBV7-2 and TRBJ2-7; 10 nucleotides agree with TRBD1. This CDR3 has 16 residues. The germline V gene encodes CDR1 SGHTA and CDR2 FQGNSA. Unmatched junction bases numbered 8, after V lost 4 bases and J lost 2 bases.

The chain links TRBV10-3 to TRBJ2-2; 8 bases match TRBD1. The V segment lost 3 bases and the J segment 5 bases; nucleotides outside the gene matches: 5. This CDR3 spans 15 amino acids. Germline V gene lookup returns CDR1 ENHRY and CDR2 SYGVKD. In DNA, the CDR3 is TGTGCCATCAGTGAAGGGACAGGATGGACCGGGGAGCTGTTTTTT. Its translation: CAISEGTGWTGELFF.

CDR3 bases: TGCAGTGCTAGGGTCAGAGAGACCCAGTACTTC. Its protein product is CSARVRETQYF. The chain joins TRBV20-1 to TRBJ2-5; no clear D gene. Per the germline V gene, CDR1 is DFQATT and CDR2 is SNEGSKA (reference sequence). The V and J ends lost 3 bases and 4 bases respectively, with 6 bases between them. CDR3 size: 11 residues.

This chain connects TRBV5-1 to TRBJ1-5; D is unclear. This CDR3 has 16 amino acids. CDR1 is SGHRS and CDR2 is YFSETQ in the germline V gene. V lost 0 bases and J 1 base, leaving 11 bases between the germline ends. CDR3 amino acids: CASSLGPNTSNQPQHF. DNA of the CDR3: TGCGCCAGCAGCTTGGGGCCCAACACCAGCAATCAGCCCCAGCATTTT.

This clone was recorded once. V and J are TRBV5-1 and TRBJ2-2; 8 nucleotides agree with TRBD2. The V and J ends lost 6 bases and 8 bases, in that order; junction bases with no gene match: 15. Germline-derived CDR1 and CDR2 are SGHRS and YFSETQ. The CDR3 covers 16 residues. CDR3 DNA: TGCGCCAGCACTCTCTCCGGGAGGGCCGATAGAGGGGAGCTGTTTTTT. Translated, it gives CASTLSGRADRGELFF.

CDR3 sequence reads: CASSSKGQANNEKLFF. Here the CDR3 DNA reads TGTGCCAGCAGTTCCAAGGGACAGGCAAATAATGAAAAACTGTTTTTT. V gene TRBV27 combines with J gene TRBJ1-4; 8 nucleotides align to TRBD1. This CDR3 region has 16 residues. Germline assignment: CDR1 MNHEY and CDR2 SMNVEV (reference sequence). Germline trimming cut 4 bases from V and 4 bases from J; bases unmatched to any gene: 8.

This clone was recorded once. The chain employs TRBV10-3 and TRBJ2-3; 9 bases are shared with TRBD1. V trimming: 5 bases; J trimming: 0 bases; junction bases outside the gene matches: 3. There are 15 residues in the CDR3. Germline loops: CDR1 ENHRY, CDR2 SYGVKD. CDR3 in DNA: TGTGCCATCAGTACCGGGACAGGGAGCACAGATACGCAGTATTTT. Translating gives CAISTGTGSTDTQYF.

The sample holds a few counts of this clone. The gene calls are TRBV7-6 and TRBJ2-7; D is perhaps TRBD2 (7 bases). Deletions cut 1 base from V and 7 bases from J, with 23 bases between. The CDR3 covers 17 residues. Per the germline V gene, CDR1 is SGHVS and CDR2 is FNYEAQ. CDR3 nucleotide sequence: TGTGCCAGCAGCTTAGGCGGTCGGTTGGCGGGGGCGGAAGAGCAGTACTTC. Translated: CASSLGGRLAGAEEQYF.

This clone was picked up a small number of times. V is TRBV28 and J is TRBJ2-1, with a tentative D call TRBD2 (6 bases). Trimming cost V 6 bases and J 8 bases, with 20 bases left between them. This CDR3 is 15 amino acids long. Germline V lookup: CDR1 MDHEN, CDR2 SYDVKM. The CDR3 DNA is TGTGCCAGCAGCCGTATCACGACTAGAGGGGATGAGCAGTTCTTC. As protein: CASSRITTRGDEQFF.

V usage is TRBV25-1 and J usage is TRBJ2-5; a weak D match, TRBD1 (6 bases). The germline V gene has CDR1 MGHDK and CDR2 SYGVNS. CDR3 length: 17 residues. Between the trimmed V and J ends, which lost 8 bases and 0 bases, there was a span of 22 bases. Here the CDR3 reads CASQGTRGLVDQETQYF. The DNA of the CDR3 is TGTGCCAGCCAGGGGACGAGAGGTCTGGTGGACCAAGAGACCCAGTACTTC.

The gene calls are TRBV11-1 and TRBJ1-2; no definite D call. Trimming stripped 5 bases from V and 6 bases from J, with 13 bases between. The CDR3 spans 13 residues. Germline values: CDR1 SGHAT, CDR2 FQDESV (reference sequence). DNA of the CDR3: TGTGCCAGCAGCCCCGACCGGGATCATGGCTACACCTTC. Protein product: CASSPDRDHGYTF.

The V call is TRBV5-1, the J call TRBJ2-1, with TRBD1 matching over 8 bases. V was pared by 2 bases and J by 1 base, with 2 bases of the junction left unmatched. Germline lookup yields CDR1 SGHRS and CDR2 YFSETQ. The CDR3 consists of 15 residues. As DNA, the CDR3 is TGCGCCAGCAGCTTTACAGGGGGTTCCTACAATGAGCAGTTCTTC. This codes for CASSFTGGSYNEQFF.

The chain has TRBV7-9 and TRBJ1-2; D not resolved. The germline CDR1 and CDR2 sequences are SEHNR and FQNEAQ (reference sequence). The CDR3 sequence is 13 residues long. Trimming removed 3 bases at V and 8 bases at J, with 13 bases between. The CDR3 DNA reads TGTGCCAGCAGCTTGATGGGAGAGGGCGGCTACACCTTC. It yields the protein CASSLMGEGGYTF.

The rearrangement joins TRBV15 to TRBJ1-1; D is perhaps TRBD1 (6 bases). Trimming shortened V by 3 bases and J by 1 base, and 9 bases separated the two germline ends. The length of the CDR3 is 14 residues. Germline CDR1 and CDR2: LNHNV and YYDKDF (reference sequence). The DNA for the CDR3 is TGTGCCACCAGCAGGAGGACAGAGAACACTGAAGCTTTCTTT. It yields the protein CATSRRTENTEAFF.

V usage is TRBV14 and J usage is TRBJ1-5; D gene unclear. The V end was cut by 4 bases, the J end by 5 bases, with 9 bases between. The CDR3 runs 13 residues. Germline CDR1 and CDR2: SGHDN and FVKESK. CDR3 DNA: TGTGCCAGCAGCCGGGCAACACATCAGCCCCAGCATTTT. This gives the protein CASSRATHQPQHF.